The source of this T cell receptor (beta chain) is a study of T cells in Graves' hyperthyroidism and ophthalmopathy. As for the study in general: Blood was drawn when the patient was first diagnosed and still untreated.

The CDR3 has 13 residues. The V end lost 8 bases, the J end lost 4 bases, and 12 bases lay between the germline ends. Germline assignment: CDR1 SNHLY and CDR2 FYNNEI. General study results and limits: In the analysis, a 13 V-J model separated ophthalmopathy from stable hyperthyroidism. Most thyroid clonotypes expanded above 0.001 were also detected in blood. The model made its ophthalmopathy prediction, and onset followed a median roughly six months later.

RNA transcripts were the template for amplifying TCR beta CDR3 regions. The HTBI primer set was used in a first-round RT-PCR of the TCR CDR3. TCRdb re-analysed the multiplex PCR reads in MiXCR, keeping a single row per CDR3 protein. The table lists some 420,000 distinct CDR3 sequences, roughly 15% of them singletons. This clonotype was recorded many times. The antigen is undetermined. The sequence came from a woman aged 18-30 years with Graves' hyperthyroidism. This rearrangement joins TRBV2 to TRBJ1-5; a weak D match, TRBD1 (5 bases). Sequenced material: blood. CDR3 coding DNA: TGTGCCAGCCGCCCTGAGGGGAATCAGCCCCAGCATTTT. It is translated as CASRPEGNQPQHF.